This T cell receptor (beta chain) was captured by sequencing in a study of blood T cell repertoires in COVID-19. Study-wide context: PBMCs, B-cell-depleted T cells, or T cells provided the cDNA or gDNA that made up the material.

The V gene lost 3 bases and the J gene lost 1 base, with 14 bases spanning the gap. Germline values: CDR1 KGHSH, CDR2 LQKENI. The CDR3 is 16 amino acids. Clones were read by immunoSEQ multiplex PCR, and TCRdb kept only the in-frame ones, dropping some. This table holds 180,000 or so clones, less than 90% found once. This TCR was sampled from a woman in her forties or fifties who had recovered from COVID-19. The chain uses TRBV18 and TRBJ2-3, with D maybe TRBD2 (6 bases). The sample taken for sequencing was PBMCs or T cells enriched from blood (not recorded which). CDR3 DNA: TGTGCCAGCTCACCCCTTAGCGGAACTGGCACAGATACGCAGTATTTT. This encodes CASSPLSGTGTDTQYF.